These 14 T cell receptor beta chains originate from one sample sequenced in a study of blood T cell repertoires in COVID-19. Generated by immunoSEQ multiplex PCR, the TCRdb table keeps only in-frame clones and is missing some. The repertoire consists of 90,000 to 100,000 clones, with roughly 82% occurring once and the leading ten covering 9.5% to 13%. The sample consisted of peripheral blood. The receptors shown here come from a man aged 65 to 85 with active or convalescent COVID-19.

This rearrangement joins TRBV6-1 to TRBJ1-5; D is ambiguous. V was pared by 2 bases and J by 7 bases, with 9 bases between. Germline V gene sequence: CDR1 MNHNS, CDR2 SASEGT. This CDR3 spans 13 amino acids. CDR3 bases: TGTGCCAGCAGTGAATGGGCGAACCAGCCCCAGCATTTT. Its translation: CASSEWANQPQHF.

This clone appeared a few times. The chain carries TRBV7-6 and TRBJ2-2, with a possible D match to TRBD1 (6 bases). Trimming stripped 5 bases from V and 0 bases from J, with 22 bases between. Germline CDR1 reads SGHVS; CDR2 reads FNYEAQ. This CDR3 has 19 residues. The CDR3 DNA follows: TGTGCCAGCAGCCTCCTGCCAGATACCGGGACAACGAACACCGGGGAGCTGTTTTTT. This encodes CASSLLPDTGTTNTGELFF.

The chain couples TRBV9 to TRBJ2-7; 9 positions agree with TRBD1. The CDR3 runs to 15 residues. V lost 1 base, J lost 4 bases, and 6 bases stayed unmatched. Germline CDR1 SGDLS, CDR2 YYNGEE. For the CDR3, the DNA is TGTGCCAGCAGCGTATCCGGGACAGGGAAGTACGAGCAGTACTTC. As protein: CASSVSGTGKYEQYF.

The V and J genes are TRBV3-1 (or the pseudogene TRBV3-2) and TRBJ1-1; D remains ambiguous. The CDR3 sequence is 13 residues long. The germline V gene has CDR1 LGHDT and CDR2 YNNKEL (reference sequence). V dropped 0 bases and J dropped 7 bases, with 9 bases sitting between them. The CDR3, as DNA: TGTGCCAGCAGCCAAGATCGCAGGCTTGAAGCTTTCTTT. Protein: CASSQDRRLEAFF.

This rearrangement joins TRBV3-1 (or the pseudogene TRBV3-2) to TRBJ2-1; TRBD1 matches 9 bases. The ends lost 5 bases at V and 10 bases at J; junction bases unmatched: 9. There are 14 residues in the CDR3. Germline CDR1 and CDR2: LGHDT and YNNKEL (reference sequence). The CDR3 coding sequence is TGTGCCAGCAGCTCCGGGACAGGGACATACGAGCAGTTCTTC. Its translation: CASSSGTGTYEQFF.

The chain links TRBV10-1 to TRBJ2-7; 8 bases match TRBD1. V lost 6 bases to trimming and J lost 3 bases; unmatched junction nucleotides: 7. Germline V gene data show CDR1 as WNHNN and CDR2 as SYGVQD (reference sequence). The CDR3 loop spans 14 amino acids. CDR3 region: CASSPDRAFYEQYF. The CDR3 DNA follows: TGCGCCAGCAGCCCGGACAGGGCATTCTACGAGCAGTACTTC.

The chain carries TRBV6-2 or TRBV6-3 and TRBJ1-2; 7 bases map to TRBD1. Germline lookup yields CDR1 MNHEY and CDR2 SVGEGT. CDR3 size: 13 residues. Trimming at V came to 6 bases and at J to 4 bases, leaving 5 bases not matched to a gene. CDR3 sequence: CASSRQGSYGYTF. The DNA of the CDR3 is TGTGCCAGCAGCCGACAGGGATCCTATGGCTACACCTTC.

CDR3 DNA sequence: TGTGCCAGCAGCATGCGGGGGGGCGACACCGGGGAGCTGTTTTTT. It specifies CASSMRGGDTGELFF. V gene TRBV9 combines with J gene TRBJ2-2, with 9 positions matching TRBD2. The trim removed 4 bases at V and 3 bases at J, leaving 4 bases unmatched. The CDR3 is made up of 15 amino acids. Germline V gene data show CDR1 as SGDLS and CDR2 as YYNGEE. The full variable domain, rest sourced from reference TRBV9 and TRBJ2-2, is DSGVTQTPKHLITATGQRVTLRCSPRSGDLSVYWYQQSLDQGLQFLIQYYNGEERAKGNILERFSAQQFPDLHSELNLSSLELGDSALYFCASSMRGGDTGELFFGEGSRLTVL.

The CDR3 DNA reads as TGTGCCAGCAGCCAAGATGTGGGACAGGGCGGCTATGGCTACACCTTC. It translates to CASSQDVGQGGYGYTF. This rearrangement joins TRBV4-2 to TRBJ1-2; 9 bases fit TRBD1. From germline, CDR1 is LGHNA and CDR2 YNFKEQ. CDR3 length: 16 residues. Trimming took 0 bases from V and 4 from J; bases not matched to a gene: 6.

This chain joins TRBV7-2 and TRBJ1-2; D is undetermined. Germline CDR1 is SGHTA and CDR2 is FQGNSA. CDR3 length equals 15 residues. The V end lost 3 bases, the J end lost 0 bases, and 11 bases lay between the germline ends. The CDR3 DNA sequence: TGTGCCAGCAGCTTTGGTGGGAGGGCTAACTATGGCTACACCTTC. This codes for CASSFGGRANYGYTF. The whole variable domain, filled in from reference TRBV7-2 and TRBJ1-2, reads GAGVSQSPSNKVTEKGKDVELRCDPISGHTALYWYRQSLGQGLEFLIYFQGNSAPDKSGLPSDRFSAERTGGSVSTLTIQRTQQEDSAVYLCASSFGGRANYGYTFGSGTRLTVV.

The chain combines TRBV7-8 with TRBJ1-4, with D hard to call. The length of the CDR3 is 15 residues. Germline assignment: CDR1 SGHVS and CDR2 FQNEAQ. V lost 1 base, J lost 10 bases, and 16 bases lay in between. The CDR3 loop is CASSLEVGQLGKLFF. The DNA of the CDR3 is TGTGCCAGCAGCTTAGAGGTTGGGCAACTCGGAAAACTGTTTTTT. Based on the CDR3 plus reference TRBV7-8 and TRBJ1-4, the full variable domain is GAGVSQSPRYKVAKRGQDVALRCDPISGHVSLFWYQQALGQGPEFLTYFQNEAQLDKSGLPSDRFFAERPEGSVSTLKIQRTQQEDSAVYLCASSLEVGQLGKLFFGSGTQLSVL.

The J gene is TRBJ1-6, the V gene TRBV25-1, with a possible D match to TRBD1 (6 bases). The CDR3 extends over 13 amino acids. The V end lost 7 bases, the J end lost 9 bases, and 13 bases lay between the germline ends. Germline V gene lookup returns CDR1 MGHDK and CDR2 SYGVNS. Here the CDR3 reads CASTGQYPSPLHF. For the CDR3, the DNA is TGTGCCAGCACGGGACAATACCCTTCACCCCTCCACTTT.

The chain links TRBV28 to TRBJ2-2, with D hard to call. The V end was cut by 6 bases, the J end by 7 bases, with 12 bases between. The CDR3 sequence is 13 residues long. CDR1 is MDHEN and CDR2 is SYDVKM in the germline V gene. CDR3 coding DNA: TGTGCCAGCAGCCTGAGGAAAAGCGGGGAGCTGTTTTTT. This sequence encodes CASSLRKSGELFF.

The CDR3 bases are TGTGCCAGCAGCCAAGGGTTCTTCGGGAATTCACCCCTCCACTTT. Translating gives CASSQGFFGNSPLHF. The chain employs TRBV14 and TRBJ1-6; no firm D call. Germline loops: CDR1 SGHDN, CDR2 FVKESK. This CDR3 is built from 15 residues. V shed 1 base and J shed 7 bases, with 11 bases lying between them.